This T cell receptor beta chain was sequenced in a study of T cell responses to AZD1222 COVID-19 vaccine. This CDR3 region has 15 residues. The V and J ends lost 2 bases and 4 bases, in that order; junction bases with no gene match: 6. CDR1 and CDR2 from the germline V gene are SGHTA and FQGTGA. A word on this clone: Its antigen is not identified.

This table comes from immunoSEQ multiplex PCR, and its TCRdb copy is limited to in-frame clones, with some not included. The data hold roughly 100,000 clones, with 89% observed a single time. Whole-study results and caveats: Most donors were white British, females outnumbered males, and clonal diversity was possibly underestimated.

The material sequenced was peripheral blood, taken 28 days after the second AZD1222 dose. The origin of this receptor is an adult who received the AZD1222 COVID-19 vaccine. The chain recombines TRBV7-3 with TRBJ2-7; 9 positions match TRBD1. This CDR3 is CASSLGGTGRYEQYF. The CDR3 nucleotides are TGTGCCAGCAGCTTAGGGGGGACAGGGCGGTACGAGCAGTACTTC.